These T cell receptor beta chains were read from a single sample in a study of beta chain features in type 1 diabetes. Profiling relied on immunoSEQ multiplex PCR, and the TCRdb table lists in-frame clones only, not all of them. The sample shows about 640,000 clones, 12% of them seen only once. The specimen sequenced was naive CD4+ T cells from blood. The receptors here all came from a young man with type 1 diabetes. CDR3s leave out the opening cysteine and the closing phenylalanine or tryptophan. D genes are given only for firm matches.

v_gene,d_gene,CDR3aa
TRBV7-9,-,ASSFLGRRGANVLT
TRBV6-6,TRBD1,ASSYSGRGREHEQY
TRBV7-2,-,ASSLAEGRNQPQH
TRBV19,-,ASSIGDTQY
TRBV5-5,-,ASSLARDLVNSPLH
TRBV27,-,ASSLVTGSYGYT
TRBV5-1,TRBD2,ASSLAASGGSSYNEQF
TRBV10-3,-,AISEGRFNSPLH
TRBV7-8,-,ASSSQGGADTQY
TRBV7-9,-,ASSLNQRDVNTEAF
TRBV7-9,TRBD2,ASSLSISGGAQDTQY
TRBV18,-,ASSPNQQETQY
TRBV29-1,-,SARGTPKGDEQF
TRBV6-5,-,ASSYGGVDTEAF
TRBV7-9,TRBD1,ASSLGQYYEQY
TRBV5-1,TRBD2,ASSLFTSGENEQF
TRBV7-2,-,ASSPGFLVYEQY
TRBV15,-,ATSRDMVGALGLEQF
TRBV18,-,ASSPGGLATDTQY
TRBV2,-,ASSEARRYSGNTIY
TRBV7-2,-,ASSSQEGGELF
TRBV6-6,TRBD1,ASTETGMVPQH
TRBV7-8,-,ASSLGSVDPREQY
TRBV4-3,-,ASSQGGQGSPLH
TRBV7-2,-,ASSLMGGQNNSPLH
TRBV6-5,-,ATRGVGQGYEQY
TRBV7-3,-,ASRGGSSGVV
TRBV7-2,-,ASSAAGGPSYEQY
TRBV5-1,TRBD2,ASSDSGGSYEQY
TRBV5-6,TRBD1,ASSSKGTGGIAKNIQY
TRBV7-9,-,ASSLVGYGYT
TRBV9,-,ASSLNRHPGEAF
TRBV4-3,-,ASSSTGMNTEAF
TRBV7-2,TRBD2,ASSLGAGGLDTQY
TRBV30,TRBD1,ASRNRDRGQKLF
TRBV4-3,-,ASSQDITNYGYT
TRBV5-6,-,ASSLPHGDTQY
TRBV5-6,TRBD1,ASSFRTGQVDTQY
TRBV4-3,TRBD1,ASSQDKGTGGEKLF
TRBV2,-,ASIPDSGNTIY